This T cell receptor (beta chain) was sequenced in a study of T cell responses to AZD1222 COVID-19 vaccine. General study findings and limits: Females made up more of the donors, who were largely white British, and clonal diversity may have come out too low.

The CDR3 extends over 16 amino acids. Germline loops: CDR1 KGHDR, CDR2 SFDVKD. V was pared by 3 bases and J by 7 bases, with 8 bases of the junction left unmatched. Clones were read by immunoSEQ multiplex PCR, and TCRdb kept only the in-frame ones, dropping some. The repertoire holds some 120,000 clones, roughly 91% seen once, with approximately 2.5% in the top ten. This clone was seen only once. Its antigen remains unknown. The TCR was taken from an adult in good health. This sample comprised peripheral blood, obtained on day 0 of AZD1222 vaccination. V and J are TRBV24-1 and TRBJ2-7, with 13 bases matching TRBD2. DNA for the CDR3: TGTGCCACCAGTGATGGCGGACTAGCGGGAGTGGGGGAGCAGTACTTC. Protein sequence: CATSDGGLAGVGEQYF.